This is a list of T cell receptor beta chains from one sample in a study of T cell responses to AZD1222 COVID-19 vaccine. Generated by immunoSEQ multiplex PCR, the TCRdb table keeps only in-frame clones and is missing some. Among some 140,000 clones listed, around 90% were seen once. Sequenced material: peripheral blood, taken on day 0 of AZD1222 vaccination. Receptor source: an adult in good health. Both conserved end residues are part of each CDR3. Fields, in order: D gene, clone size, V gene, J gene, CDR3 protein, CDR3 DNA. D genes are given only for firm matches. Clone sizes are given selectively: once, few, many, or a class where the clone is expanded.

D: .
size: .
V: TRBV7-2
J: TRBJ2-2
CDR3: CASSYRTIAAGELFF
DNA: TGTGCCAGCAGCTACCGGACTATAGCTGCCGGGGAGCTGTTTTTT

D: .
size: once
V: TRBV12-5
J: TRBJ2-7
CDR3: CASGSHNRVYF
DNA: TGTGCTAGTGGTTCGCATAACAGGGTGTACTTC

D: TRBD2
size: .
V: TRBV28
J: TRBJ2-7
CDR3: CASSFPAWSSGRNYEQYF
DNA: TGTGCCAGCAGTTTCCCCGCCTGGTCTAGCGGGAGGAACTACGAGCAGTACTTC

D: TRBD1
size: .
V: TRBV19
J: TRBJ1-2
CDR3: CASSGDSEYYGYTF
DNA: TGTGCCAGTAGCGGGGACAGTGAGTACTATGGCTACACCTTC

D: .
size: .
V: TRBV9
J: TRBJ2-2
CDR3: CASSVAVVGELFF
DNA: TGTGCCAGCAGCGTGGCGGTTGTCGGGGAGCTGTTTTTT

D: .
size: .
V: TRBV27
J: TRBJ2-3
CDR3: CASSARTDTQYF
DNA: TGTGCCAGCAGTGCCCGCACAGATACGCAGTATTTT

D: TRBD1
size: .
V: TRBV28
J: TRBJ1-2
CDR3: CASSFLDLGQNYGYTF
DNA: TGTGCCAGCAGTTTCCTGGATCTGGGACAGAACTATGGCTACACCTTC

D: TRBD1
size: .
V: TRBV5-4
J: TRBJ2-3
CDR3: CASSPKPGQGIADTQYF
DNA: TGTGCCAGCAGCCCGAAACCGGGACAGGGGATAGCAGATACGCAGTATTTT

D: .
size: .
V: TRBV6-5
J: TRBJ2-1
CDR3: CASSYSGRTYYNEQFF
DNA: TGTGCCAGCAGTTACTCAGGACGGACCTACTACAATGAGCAGTTCTTC

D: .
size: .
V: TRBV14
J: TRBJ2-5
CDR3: CASSQGLVRGYETQYF
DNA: TGTGCCAGCAGCCAAGGACTAGTCAGGGGATATGAGACCCAGTACTTC

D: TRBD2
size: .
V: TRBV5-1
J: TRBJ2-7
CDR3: CASSLMSGREEQYF
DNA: TGCGCCAGCAGCTTGATGAGCGGGAGGGAAGAGCAGTACTTC

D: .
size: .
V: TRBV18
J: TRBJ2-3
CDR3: CASSPPGQNTDTQYF
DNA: TGTGCCAGCTCACCACCGGGACAAAACACAGATACGCAGTATTTT

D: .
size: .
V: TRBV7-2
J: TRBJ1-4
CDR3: CASSQRLGREEKLFF
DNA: TGTGCCAGCAGCCAACGTCTTGGGCGGGAGGAAAAACTGTTTTTT

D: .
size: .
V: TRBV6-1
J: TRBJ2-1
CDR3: CASSEAIYNEQFF
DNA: TGTGCCAGCAGTGAAGCCATATACAATGAGCAGTTCTTC

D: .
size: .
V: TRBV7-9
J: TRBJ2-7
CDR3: CASSLGAEYEQYF
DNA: TGTGCCAGCAGCTTAGGGGCAGAGTACGAGCAGTACTTC

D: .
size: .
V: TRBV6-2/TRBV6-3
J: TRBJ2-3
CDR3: CASSYYFLQYTDTQYF
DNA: TGTGCCAGCAGTTACTACTTCCTTCAATACACAGATACGCAGTATTTT

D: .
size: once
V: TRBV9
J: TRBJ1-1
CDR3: CASSVEPGSTEAFF
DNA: TGTGCCAGCAGCGTAGAACCAGGGAGCACTGAAGCTTTCTTT

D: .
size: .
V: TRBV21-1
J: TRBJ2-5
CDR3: CASSKVMREGVLPPKETQYF
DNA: TGTGCCAGCAGCAAAGTAATGCGGGAGGGCGTACTCCCCCCCAAGGAGACCCAGTACTTC

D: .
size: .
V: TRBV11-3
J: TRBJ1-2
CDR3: CASSGTTNYGYTF
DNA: TGTGCCAGCAGCGGGACCACTAACTATGGCTACACCTTC

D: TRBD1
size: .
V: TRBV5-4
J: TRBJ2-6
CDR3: CASSLDWAGGTNVLTF
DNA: TGTGCCAGCAGCTTGGATTGGGCAGGGGGTACCAACGTCCTGACTTTC

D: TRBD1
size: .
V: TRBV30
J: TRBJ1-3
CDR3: CAWSVRGNSGNTIYF
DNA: TGTGCCTGGAGTGTCAGGGGGAACTCTGGAAACACCATATATTTT

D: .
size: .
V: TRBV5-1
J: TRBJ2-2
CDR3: CASRRGGGDTGELFF
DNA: TGCGCCAGCAGGCGAGGGGGTGGTGACACCGGGGAGCTGTTTTTT

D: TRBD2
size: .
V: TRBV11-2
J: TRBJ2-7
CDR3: CASSWWTSGEDLSYEQYF
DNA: TGTGCCAGCAGCTGGTGGACTAGCGGGGAAGACCTCTCCTACGAGCAGTACTTC